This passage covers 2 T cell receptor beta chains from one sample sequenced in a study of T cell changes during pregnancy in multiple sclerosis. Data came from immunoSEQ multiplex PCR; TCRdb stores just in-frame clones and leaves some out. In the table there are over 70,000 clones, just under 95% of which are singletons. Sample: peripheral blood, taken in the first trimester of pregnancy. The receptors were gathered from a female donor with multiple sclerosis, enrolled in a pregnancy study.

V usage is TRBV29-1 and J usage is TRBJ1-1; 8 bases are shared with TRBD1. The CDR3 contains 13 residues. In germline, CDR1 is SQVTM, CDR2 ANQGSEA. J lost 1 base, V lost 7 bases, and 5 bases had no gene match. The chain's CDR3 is CSAPGGANTEAFF. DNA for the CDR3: TGCAGCGCCCCAGGGGGCGCGAACACTGAAGCTTTCTTT.

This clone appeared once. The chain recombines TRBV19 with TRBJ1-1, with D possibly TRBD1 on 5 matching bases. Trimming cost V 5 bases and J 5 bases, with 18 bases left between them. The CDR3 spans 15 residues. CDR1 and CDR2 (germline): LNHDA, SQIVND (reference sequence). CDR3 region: CASSAGYPGGTEAFF. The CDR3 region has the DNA TGTGCCAGTAGTGCGGGTTACCCCGGGGGGACTGAAGCTTTCTTT.